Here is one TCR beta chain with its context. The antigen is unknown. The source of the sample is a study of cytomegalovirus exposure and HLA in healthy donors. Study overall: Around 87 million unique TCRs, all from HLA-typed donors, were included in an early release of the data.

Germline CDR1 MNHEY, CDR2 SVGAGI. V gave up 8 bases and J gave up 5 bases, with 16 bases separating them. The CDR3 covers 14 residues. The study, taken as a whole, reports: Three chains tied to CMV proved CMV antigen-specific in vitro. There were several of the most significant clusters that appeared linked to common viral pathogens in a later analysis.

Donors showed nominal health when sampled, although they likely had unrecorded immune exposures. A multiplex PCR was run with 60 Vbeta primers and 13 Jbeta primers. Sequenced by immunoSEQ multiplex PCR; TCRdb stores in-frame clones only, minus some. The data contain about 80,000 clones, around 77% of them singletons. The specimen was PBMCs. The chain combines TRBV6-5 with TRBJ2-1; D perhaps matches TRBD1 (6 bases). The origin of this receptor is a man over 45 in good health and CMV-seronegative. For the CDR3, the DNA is TGTGCCAGCGGATGGGGGCAGGGAGACAATGAGCAGTTCTTC. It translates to CASGWGQGDNEQFF.